A selection of T cell receptor beta chains follows, all from one sample in a study of human T cells and chemical hapten exposure. TCRdb used MiXCR to reprocess the RACE reads, holding one entry per CDR3 protein. The sample carries around 100,000 distinct CDR3 sequences, roughly 10% recorded once. Sequences were derived from whole blood, sampled in connection with sensitization to the hapten diphenylcyclopropenone (DPC). All receptors come from a woman between 35 and 50 years old with alopecia areata. Some clones in this sample may be carry-over from other donors' samples. Each CDR3 is given with its conserved first and last residue. D genes are given only for firm matches. Clone size is not always given. Where it is, it says once, few, many or a class for expanded clones.

CDR3aa	CDR3nt	d_gene	v_gene	abundance	j_gene
CASSDSPGTGELFF	TGTGCCAGCAGTGACTCCCCAGGCACCGGGGAGCTGTTTTTT	.	TRBV6-4	many	TRBJ2-2
CASSMGQGFQETQYF	TGTGCCAGCAGCATGGGACAGGGGTTCCAAGAGACCCAGTACTTC	TRBD1	TRBV7-2	many	TRBJ2-5
CASSLAEAGSRETQYF	TGTGCCAGCAGCTTAGCGGAGGCAGGGAGCAGGGAGACCCAGTACTTC	.	TRBV7-9	.	TRBJ2-5
CSVGQGKNEQYF	TGCAGCGTCGGACAGGGAAAGAACGAGCAGTACTTC	TRBD1	TRBV29-1	many	TRBJ2-7
CASSRTGGSEKLFF	TGTGCCAGCAGTAGGACAGGGGGCTCCGAAAAACTGTTTTTT	TRBD1	TRBV25-1	many	TRBJ1-4
CSVELAEPYNEQFF	TGCAGCGTTGAATTGGCAGAACCCTACAATGAGCAGTTCTTC	.	TRBV29-1	many	TRBJ2-1
CASSLGTLASQRDEQYF	TGTGCCAGCAGTTTAGGGACGCTAGCGAGCCAAAGGGACGAGCAGTACTTC	.	TRBV12-3/TRBV12-4	many	TRBJ2-7
CASSRDRGTSEEYF	TGTGCCAGCAGCCGGGACAGGGGGACCTCCGAGGAGTACTTC	TRBD1	TRBV5-6	many	TRBJ2-7
CATRMGATEAFF	TGTGCCACCCGAATGGGGGCAACTGAAGCTTTCTTT	.	TRBV10-3	.	TRBJ1-1
CASGWTDPSGGHHRETQYF	TGTGCTAGTGGTTGGACTGACCCTAGTGGGGGGCACCATAGAGAGACCCAGTACTTC	.	TRBV12-5	.	TRBJ2-5
CASFTSTSGTGELFF	TGTGCCAGCTTTACCAGCACTAGTGGCACCGGGGAGCTGTTTTTT	.	TRBV6-2/TRBV6-3	.	TRBJ2-2
CASSLQAGAPPDTQYF	TGTGCCAGCAGCTTACAAGCGGGAGCCCCCCCAGATACGCAGTATTTT	TRBD2	TRBV7-2	few	TRBJ2-3
CATSRDRYSGRGVGSGNEQFF	TGTGCCACCAGCAGAGACCGATACAGCGGGAGAGGGGTTGGGTCCGGCAATGAGCAGTTCTTC	TRBD2	TRBV15	few	TRBJ2-1
CSVHLVRGGTEAFF	TGCAGCGTCCATCTGGTACGCGGGGGAACTGAAGCTTTCTTT	.	TRBV29-1	many	TRBJ1-1
CASSLGRGGSYEQYF	TGTGCCAGCAGCTTAGGTAGGGGCGGTTCCTACGAGCAGTACTTC	.	TRBV7-9	.	TRBJ2-7
CSVGTANYGYTF	TGCAGCGTGGGGACAGCTAACTATGGCTACACCTTC	TRBD1	TRBV29-1	few	TRBJ1-2
CATSDSAEQYF	TGTGCCACCAGTGATTCGGCCGAGCAGTACTTC	.	TRBV24-1	many	TRBJ2-7
CSASPTGASGANVLTF	TGCAGTGCTTCACCCACCGGGGCAAGTGGGGCCAACGTCCTGACTTTC	.	TRBV20-1	many	TRBJ2-6
CASTRQGETQYF	TGTGCCAGCACCCGACAGGGAGAGACCCAGTACTTC	TRBD1	TRBV28	.	TRBJ2-5
CSALLAGGHDTQYF	TGCAGTGCCCTACTAGCGGGAGGTCACGATACGCAGTATTTT	TRBD2	TRBV20-1	many	TRBJ2-3
CASSRQGGNTEAFF	TGTGCCAGCAGCCGACAGGGGGGGAACACTGAAGCTTTCTTT	TRBD1	TRBV12-3/TRBV12-4	many	TRBJ1-1
CAWRRSGLAGAPSSYEQYF	TGTGCCTGGAGGAGATCGGGACTAGCGGGAGCGCCCAGCTCCTACGAGCAGTACTTC	TRBD2	TRBV30	many	TRBJ2-7
CASSVSPYSSAETQYF	TGTGCCAGCTCTGTGTCCCCCTACTCCTCGGCGGAGACCCAGTACTTC	.	TRBV18	few	TRBJ2-5
CSAQGGNYGYTF	TGCAGTGCTCAGGGGGGAAACTATGGCTACACCTTC	TRBD1	TRBV20-1	many	TRBJ1-2
CASSPRAGLNTEAFF	TGTGCCAGCAGCCCGAGGGCGGGGCTGAACACTGAAGCTTTCTTT	.	TRBV7-9	.	TRBJ1-1
CASSELAGAGELFF	TGCGCCAGCAGTGAACTAGCGGGAGCCGGGGAGCTGTTTTTT	TRBD2	TRBV10-2	few	TRBJ2-2